This T cell receptor beta chain stems from a study of blood T cell repertoires in COVID-19. Study-wide context: Italy, Spain and the United States were the sources of the convalescent and acute COVID-19 samples. From T cells, B-cell-depleted T cells, or PBMCs came the material, which was cDNA or gDNA.

Original processing notes: Estimates of nucleated cell counts were drawn from the amplification of reference gene primers. Clones were read by immunoSEQ multiplex PCR, and TCRdb kept only the in-frame ones, dropping some. From that table come the V and J calls and clone size; the DNA was used to work out D and trimming. The sample has 100,000 to 150,000 clones; 86% are singletons. Before being deemed recovered, Cohort 3 donors had two negative PCRs, clearance, or symptom resolution. This TCR came from a woman in her forties or fifties who had recovered from COVID-19. Sequenced: PBMCs or T cells enriched from blood (not recorded which).

CDR3 amino acids: CASSLYFDEQYF. CDR3 coding DNA: TGTGCCAGCAGCTTATATTTCGACGAGCAGTACTTC. J is TRBJ2-7 and V is TRBV7-6; D is uncertain. The CDR3 covers 12 residues. V lost 2 bases to trimming and J lost 5 bases, with 7 bases between them. The germline V gene has CDR1 SGHVS and CDR2 FNYEAQ.